This T cell receptor beta chain stems from a study of T-cell reconstitution after alpha-beta-depleted transplantation in children. Unique molecular identifiers were used in preparing the TCRbeta library. TCRdb passed the PCR reads through MiXCR, listing each CDR3 protein once. The repertoire holds hundreds of thousands of distinct CDR3 sequences, with about 18% as singletons. V lost 6 bases and J lost 0, with 12 bases in between. This CDR3 spans 15 amino acids. This clonotype appeared a few times. The TCR sequence derives from a human donor who donated a stem cell graft to a child with acute lymphoblastic leukemia. The material was PBMCs from the stem cell graft donor, obtained from the stem cell graft. The chain has TRBV12-3 or TRBV12-4 and TRBJ1-5; the D gene is possibly TRBD1 (5 bases). The CDR3 bases are TGTGCCAGCAGGTCGACAGAATATAGCAATCAGCCCCAGCATTTT. It is translated as CASRSTEYSNQPQHF.